This T cell receptor beta chain was identified in a study of shared T cell receptors in the human thymus. TCRdb's copy holds only in-frame clones and misses some; the assay was immunoSEQ multiplex PCR. The sample records roughly 660,000 clones, 88% being singletons. The germline CDR1 and CDR2 sequences are LGHNA and YNFKEQ. The CDR3 runs to 16 residues. The trim removed 4 bases at V and 3 bases at J, leaving 9 bases unmatched. These data were likewise used in another study, on human thymus T cells. Per that study: Having surgery to correct congenital heart defects, healthy Finnish infants acted as the donors. The thymus was resected at corrective cardiac surgery. Thymic and blood repertoires seemed to show skewed V and J gene use. Related research found strongly overlapping thymic repertoires in unrelated individuals.

Material: thymocytes. This clonotype was obtained from a boy under three years old with a congenital heart defect. The chain couples TRBV4-2 to TRBJ2-1, with 7 bases that match TRBD2. CDR3: CASSPRREVCYNEQFF. The CDR3 bases are TGTGCCAGCAGCCCGCGTCGGGAGGTTTGCTACAATGAGCAGTTCTTC.